This T cell receptor beta chain was retrieved from a study of T cell repertoires in Merkel cell carcinoma (dated by TCRdb to between 2019 and 2020). Regarding the study in general: Patients with prior intralesional immunotherapy or systemic immune checkpoint blockade before the biopsy were excluded. Tetramer sorting, cloning and paired TCR sequencing of expanded tumor-infiltrating lymphocytes were first used to define MCPyV-specific clonotypes. Inclusion required a diagnosis of MCPyV-positive Merkel cell carcinoma and successful in vitro expansion of tumor-infiltrating lymphocytes.

Concerning this clone: Its antigen has not been determined. No per-base quality is available; no much larger clone lies one base away.

The immunoSEQ assay was used for TRB CDR3 sequencing and data processing of tumor genomic DNA. As stored in TCRdb, this immuneACCESS dataset retains in-frame rearrangements with V and J assigned. A fraction of the clones does not appear; measured against another copy, unresolved V genes explain less than half of the discrepancy, and the remainder lacks a known reason. This sample is represented by 11,000 to 15,000 clones; over 60% of them were singletons. Roughly 15% of the sample is in the top ten clones. The CDR3 holds 14 amino acids from the cysteine to the phenylalanine. Solely the CDR3 DNA is kept, with 42 bases framed from the first base. CDR1 SGHRS and CDR2 YFSETQ were looked up in the germline V gene. Germline trimming amounts to 0 bases on V and 8 bases on J, with 7 as the count of junction bases outside the gene matches. General conclusions and limits of the study: The study did not examine normal tissue biopsies.

Biopsy-confirmed MCPyV-positive Merkel cell carcinoma was present in the study subjects, and positive serum antibodies to T-antigen were found in every subject. More than five adjacent 10-micron frozen tumor sections were used for genomic DNA extraction without cell sorting or culture. About 5 x 5 x 5 mm of tumor biopsy tissue was frozen in optimal cutting temperature compound. Hematoxylin and eosin scout sections confirmed abundant Merkel cell carcinoma and infiltrating cells in the frozen biopsy. The chain is assembled from TRBV5-1 and TRBJ1-1, with TRBD1 identical over 7 junction bases. Sequenced material: tumor tissue. The TCR originated in an adult with Merkel cell carcinoma. In nucleotides, the sequence is TGCGCCAGCAGCTTGGATGGGGACAGAAAGGAAGCTTTCTTT. It specifies CASSLDGDRKEAFF. The variable domain in full, with residues beyond the CDR3 obtained from the reference TRBV5-1 and TRBJ1-1 genes, is KAGVTQTPRYLIKTRGQQVTLSCSPISGHRSVSWYQQTPGQGLQFLFEYFSETQRNKGNFPGRFSGRQFSNSRSEMNVSTLELGDSALYLCASSLDGDRKEAFFGQGTRLTVV.